This is a list of T cell receptor beta chains from one sample in a study of blood T cell repertoires in COVID-19. Repertoires were generated with immunoSEQ multiplex PCR, while TCRdb's copy carries only in-frame clones and drops some. Found here are roughly 150,000 clones, 75% to 90% of them singletons; the top ten hold roughly 15%. Specimen: peripheral blood. These receptor sequences come from a woman between 35 and 50 years old with acute or convalescent COVID-19. The CDR3 runs from the conserved cysteine through the conserved F or W. The D gene is left open where the match is weak. Clone size is stated in some rows and not others, as once, few, many or a class when expanded.

j_call d_call clone_size cdr3_length v_call cdr3_aa cdr3_nt
TRBJ2-7 TRBD2 . 11 TRBV28 CASSFGLAGDF TGTGCCAGCAGTTTCGGACTAGCGGGGGACTTC
TRBJ2-1 TRBD2 . 19 TRBV27 CASSLSLTSGGKDYNEQFF TGTGCCAGCAGTTTATCCCTAACTAGCGGGGGGAAGGACTACAATGAGCAGTTCTTC
TRBJ1-1 . . 16 TRBV15 CATSRAREMRNTEAFF TGTGCCACCAGCAGAGCTAGGGAGATGCGGAACACTGAAGCTTTCTTT
TRBJ2-1 . . 15 TRBV21-1 CASSTGAGGGNEQFF TGTGCCAGCAGCACCGGGGCGGGAGGGGGGAATGAGCAGTTCTTC
TRBJ1-2 . . 16 TRBV7-8 CATDQVGGAVVYGYTF TGTGCCACCGATCAAGTTGGGGGCGCGGTTGTGTATGGCTACACCTTC
TRBJ1-2 . . 13 TRBV18 CASSPEGRVGYTF TGTGCCAGCTCACCCGAGGGGAGGGTTGGCTACACCTTC
TRBJ1-3 TRBD1 . 17 TRBV5-1 CASSSGTGGLSGNTIYF TGCGCCAGCAGCTCCGGGACAGGGGGTCTTTCTGGAAACACCATATATTTT
TRBJ2-1 . once 16 TRBV10-2 CASSEVAGKGPDEQFF TGCGCCAGCAGTGAGGTTGCAGGGAAAGGTCCGGATGAGCAGTTCTTC
TRBJ1-3 . once 16 TRBV4-2 CASSQTQGLAGNTIYF TGTGCCAGCAGCCAAACCCAGGGGTTGGCTGGAAACACCATATATTTT
TRBJ2-5 . . 15 TRBV13 CASSLSGQLQETQYF TGTGCCAGCAGCTTGAGCGGACAGCTACAAGAGACCCAGTACTTC